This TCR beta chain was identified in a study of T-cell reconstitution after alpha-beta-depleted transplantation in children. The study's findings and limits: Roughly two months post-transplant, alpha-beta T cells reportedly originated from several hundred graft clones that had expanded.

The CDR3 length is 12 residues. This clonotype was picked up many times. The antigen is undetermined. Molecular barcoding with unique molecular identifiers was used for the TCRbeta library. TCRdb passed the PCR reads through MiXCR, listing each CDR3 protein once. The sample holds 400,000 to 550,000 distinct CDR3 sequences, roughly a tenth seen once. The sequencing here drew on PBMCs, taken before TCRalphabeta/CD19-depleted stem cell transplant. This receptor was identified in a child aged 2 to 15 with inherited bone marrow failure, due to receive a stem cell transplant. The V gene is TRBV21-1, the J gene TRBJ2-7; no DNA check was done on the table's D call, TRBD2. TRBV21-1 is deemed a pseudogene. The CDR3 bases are TGTGCCAGCAGCGCCGAGACTGACGAGCAGTACTTC. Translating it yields CASSAETDEQYF.